Detailed here is one T cell receptor (beta chain). The CDR3 runs to 17 residues. The ends were cut back, 1 base at V and 6 bases at J, with 20 bases in the middle. CDR1 is MGHRA and CDR2 is YSYEKL in the germline V gene. The protocol was immunoSEQ multiplex PCR, while the TCRdb copy is restricted to in-frame clones and leaves out a portion. This table has roughly 200,000 clones, around 82% appearing once. The data were taken from a study of blood T cell repertoires in COVID-19. The specimen sequenced was peripheral blood. V is TRBV4-1 and J is TRBJ2-3; TRBD1 might be the D (6 bases). The receptor was derived from a man in his forties with active or convalescent COVID-19. The CDR3 nucleotides are TGCGCCAGCAGCCAAGCCGGGACACCTGAGGGCGAGGATACGCAGTATTTT. This sequence encodes CASSQAGTPEGEDTQYF.